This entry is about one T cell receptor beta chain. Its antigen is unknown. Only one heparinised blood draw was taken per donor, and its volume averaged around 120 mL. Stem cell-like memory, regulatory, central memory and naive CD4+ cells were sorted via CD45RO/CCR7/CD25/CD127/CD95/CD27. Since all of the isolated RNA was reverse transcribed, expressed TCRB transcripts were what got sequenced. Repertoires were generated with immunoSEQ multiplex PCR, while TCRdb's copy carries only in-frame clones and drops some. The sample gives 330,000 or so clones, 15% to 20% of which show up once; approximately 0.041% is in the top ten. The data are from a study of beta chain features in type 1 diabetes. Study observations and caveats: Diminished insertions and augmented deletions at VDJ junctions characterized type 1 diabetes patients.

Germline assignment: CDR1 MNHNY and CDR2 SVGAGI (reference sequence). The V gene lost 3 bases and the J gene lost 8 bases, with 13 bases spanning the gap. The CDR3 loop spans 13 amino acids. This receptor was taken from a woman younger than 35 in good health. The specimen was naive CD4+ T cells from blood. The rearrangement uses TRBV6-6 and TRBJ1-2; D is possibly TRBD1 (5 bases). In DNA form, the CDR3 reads TGTGCCAGCAGTTATTCAGGGCTCCAGGGCTACACCTTC. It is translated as CASSYSGLQGYTF.